These 23 T cell receptor beta chains share one sample of origin, sequenced in a study of cytomegalovirus exposure and HLA in healthy donors. The primer mix had 60 Vbeta and 13 Jbeta primers. Sequencing was performed with immunoSEQ multiplex PCR; in TCRdb, only in-frame clones are kept and a portion is missing. The sample has about 150,000 clones; roughly three quarters are singletons. The source material was PBMCs. These receptors all come from a woman between 45 and 65 years old in good health and CMV-seropositive.

This clone was found once. The gene calls are TRBV6-5 and TRBJ2-3; D perhaps matches TRBD2 (6 bases). Per the germline V gene, CDR1 is MNHEY and CDR2 is SVGAGI. The CDR3 has 14 amino acids. V lost 5 bases, J lost 6 bases, and 15 bases lay in between. The CDR3 spells CASSQLLAGDTQYF. The CDR3 bases are TGTGCCAGCAGTCAACTCTTGGCGGGGGATACGCAGTATTTT.

This chain joins TRBV11-2 and TRBJ2-7; 10 bases agree with TRBD2. The CDR3 has 15 residues. From germline, CDR1 is SGHAT and CDR2 FQNNGV. V shed 6 bases, J shed 2 bases, and the junction held 7 bases outside the gene matches. Here the CDR3 reads CASRISLAGTYEQYF. In DNA, the CDR3 is TGTGCCAGCAGGATCTCACTAGCGGGGACCTACGAGCAGTACTTC. Using reference TRBV11-2 and TRBJ2-7 for the parts outside the CDR3, the full variable domain is EAGVAQSPRYKIIEKRQSVAFWCNPISGHATLYWYQQILGQGPKLLIQFQNNGVVDDSQLPKDRFSAERLKGVDSTLKIQPAKLEDSAVYLCASRISLAGTYEQYFGPGTRLTVT.

For this clone: Other DNA sequences in this sample translate to the same CDR3. This chain links TRBV9 with TRBJ1-6; the match to TRBD1 covers 9 bases. V dropped 3 bases and J dropped 7; count of bases not matched to a gene: 5. There are 15 residues in the CDR3. Germline V gene sequence: CDR1 SGDLS, CDR2 YYNGEE. The CDR3 sequence: CASSGGQGSNSPLHF. CDR3 nucleotides: TGTGCCAGCAGCGGTGGACAGGGGAGCAATTCACCCCTCCACTTT.

This clone was counted only a few times. The chain employs TRBV15 and TRBJ2-1; D remains unclear. With 0 bases removed from V and 6 bases from J, the gap between germline ends came to 9 bases. The CDR3 has 14 residues. Per the germline V gene, CDR1 is LNHNV and CDR2 is YYDKDF (reference sequence). CDR3 sequence (DNA): TGTGCCACCAGCAGAGATATAGTTAGCAATGAGCAGTTCTTC. This translates into CATSRDIVSNEQFF.

The chain recombines TRBV7-4 with TRBJ2-7, with a possible D match to TRBD2 (6 bases). The CDR3 spans 15 residues. V lost 1 base and J 6 bases, leaving 16 bases between the germline ends. Per germline, CDR1 SGHVT and CDR2 SQSDAQ. As DNA, the CDR3 is TGTGCCAGCAGCTTAGTGGGACTCACTTATTTCGAGCAGTACTTC. Encoded protein: CASSLVGLTYFEQYF.

This clone was seen a handful of times. Other DNA sequences in the same sample also yield this CDR3. The chain recombines TRBV6-5 with TRBJ2-3, with a possible D match to TRBD1 (7 bases). Trimming shortened V by 2 bases and J by 3 bases, and 12 bases separated the two germline ends. CDR3 size: 15 residues. Germline V lookup: CDR1 MNHEY, CDR2 SVGAGI. The CDR3 reads CASSYGAGGTDTQYF. CDR3 nucleotides: TGTGCCAGCAGTTACGGGGCAGGGGGGACAGATACGCAGTATTTT.

V gene TRBV29-1 combines with J gene TRBJ2-1; a weak D match, TRBD2 (6 bases). Deletions cut 7 bases from V and 9 bases from J, with 13 bases between. The CDR3 contains 11 residues. Germline CDR1 reads SQVTM; CDR2 reads ANQGSEA. The CDR3 protein is CSAEGRGEQFF. The CDR3 DNA is TGCAGCGCCGAAGGGCGGGGTGAGCAGTTCTTC.

V is TRBV7-8 and J is TRBJ1-1; no firm D call. CDR3 length: 15 amino acids. Trimming cost V 0 bases and J 1 base, with 9 bases left between them. The germline CDR1 and CDR2 sequences are SGHVS and FQNEAQ. The CDR3 protein is CASSLAAGANTEAFF. CDR3 DNA: TGTGCCAGCAGCTTAGCGGCAGGCGCGAACACTGAAGCTTTCTTT. Full variable domain (rest looked up from reference TRBV7-8 and TRBJ1-1): GAGVSQSPRYKVAKRGQDVALRCDPISGHVSLFWYQQALGQGPEFLTYFQNEAQLDKSGLPSDRFFAERPEGSVSTLKIQRTQQEDSAVYLCASSLAAGANTEAFFGQGTRLTVV.

The rearrangement joins TRBV15 to TRBJ2-7, with 7 bases lining up with TRBD1. Germline V lookup: CDR1 LNHNV, CDR2 YYDKDF (reference sequence). This CDR3 comprises 16 residues. The V segment lost 2 bases and the J segment 6 bases; nucleotides outside the gene matches: 13. The CDR3 spells CATSRPTLKTGAEQYF. The CDR3 region has the DNA TGTGCCACCAGCAGACCGACTCTTAAAACAGGGGCCGAGCAGTACTTC.

The rearrangement uses TRBV6-6 and TRBJ1-5, with 10 bases fitting TRBD1. The trim removed 6 bases at V and 4 bases at J, leaving 9 bases unmatched. Germline V gene sequence: CDR1 MNHNY, CDR2 SVGAGI (reference sequence). This CDR3 spans 16 amino acids. This chain's CDR3 is CASSPRDRGGNQPQHF. Written as DNA, the CDR3 is TGTGCCAGCAGCCCCCGGGACAGGGGAGGGAATCAGCCCCAGCATTTT.

V gene TRBV5-4 combines with J gene TRBJ1-6; TRBD1 might be the D (6 bases). V lost 4 bases and J lost 7, with 18 bases in between. Germline CDR1 and CDR2: SGHNT and YYREEE (reference sequence). The CDR3 totals 16 residues. The CDR3 DNA is TGTGCCAGCAGCAGGGAAACCGGGACACTAAATTCACCCCTCCACTTT. It specifies CASSRETGTLNSPLHF.

J is TRBJ2-7 and V is TRBV30; 12 nucleotides align to TRBD2. The CDR3 length is 18 residues. Germline lookup yields CDR1 GTSNPN and CDR2 SVGIG (reference sequence). J gave up 7 bases and V 1 base, and 17 bases lay outside the gene matches. The CDR3 DNA follows: TGTGCCTGGAGTGAAAGGATGAGCGGAGGACTAGCGGGGAAGGAGCAGTACTTC. This encodes CAWSERMSGGLAGKEQYF. The full variable domain, rest sourced from reference TRBV30 and TRBJ2-7, is SQTIHQWPATLVQPVGSPLSLECTVEGTSNPNLYWYRQAAGRGLQLLFYSVGIGQISSEVPQNLSASRPQDRQFILSSKKLLLSDSGFYLCAWSERMSGGLAGKEQYFGPGTRLTVT.

The rearrangement uses TRBV5-1 and TRBJ1-2, with 8 bases identical to TRBD1. The germline CDR1 and CDR2 sequences are SGHRS and YFSETQ. V lost 4 bases, J lost 4 bases, and 6 bases stayed unmatched. The CDR3 consists of 14 residues. Here the CDR3 reads CASSPRTGSYGYTF. For the CDR3, the DNA is TGCGCCAGCAGCCCGCGGACAGGGAGCTATGGCTACACCTTC.

This clone appeared a single time. This chain connects TRBV27 to TRBJ2-5, with 12 bases matching TRBD2. TRBJ2-7 matches the DNA end more closely, so the J call is doubtful. The germline CDR1 and CDR2 sequences are MNHEY and SMNVEV (reference sequence). The CDR3 is made up of 15 amino acids. CDR3 nucleotide sequence: TGTGCCAGCAGTTTGACTAGCGGGGGAGTCTACGAGCAGTACTTC. It specifies CASSLTSGGVYEQYF.

V is TRBV15 and J is TRBJ2-7, with 7 nucleotides matching TRBD1. Looked up from germline, CDR1 is LNHNV and CDR2 is YYDKDF (reference sequence). The CDR3 totals 16 residues. Trimming cost V 0 bases and J 7 bases; bases outside gene matches: 12. The chain's CDR3 is CATSRDSARGLGEQYF. The CDR3 DNA follows: TGTGCCACCAGCAGAGATTCGGCCAGGGGGTTAGGAGAGCAGTACTTC.

The rearrangement joins TRBV6-1 to TRBJ2-3, with D maybe TRBD1 (5 bases). The CDR3 totals 15 residues. V gave up 11 bases and J gave up 0 bases, with 18 bases separating them. Germline V gene sequence: CDR1 MNHNS, CDR2 SASEGT. The CDR3 nucleotides read TGTGCCGCCAGTATAGCAGGGTTCAGCACAGATACGCAGTATTTT. Its translation: CAASIAGFSTDTQYF.

This chain joins TRBV9 and TRBJ2-7; 9 nucleotides match TRBD1. The junction had 5 bases not matched to a gene; V was cut back by 4 bases and J by 0 bases. Germline V lookup: CDR1 SGDLS, CDR2 YYNGEE. The CDR3 covers 15 residues. CDR3 nucleotides: TGTGCCAGCAGCCCCGGACAGGGGAGCTCCTACGAGCAGTACTTC. It yields the protein CASSPGQGSSYEQYF.

This chain uses TRBV10-1 with TRBJ2-2; 8 positions agree with TRBD1. The V gene's germline CDR1 is WNHNN and CDR2 SYGVQD (reference sequence). V trimming: 2 bases; J trimming: 3 bases; junction bases outside the gene matches: 5. The CDR3 totals 16 residues. Here the CDR3 DNA reads TGCGCCAGCAGTGAGGACAGGGGTCGGCACACCGGGGAGCTGTTTTTT. Protein product: CASSEDRGRHTGELFF.

The V gene is TRBV7-9, the J gene TRBJ2-1; TRBD2 matches at 9 bases. V lost 5 bases, J lost 3 bases, and 8 bases stayed unmatched. The CDR3 extends over 16 amino acids. The germline CDR1 and CDR2 sequences are SEHNR and FQNEAQ (reference sequence). CDR3 loop: CASSPRAGGIYNEQFF. The CDR3 DNA reads TGTGCCAGCAGCCCACGAGCGGGGGGCATCTACAATGAGCAGTTCTTC.

This chain links TRBV4-2 with TRBJ2-7; TRBD2 is a possible D gene (5 bases). This CDR3 is built from 15 residues. Trimming left V 2 bases short and J 0 bases short, with 11 bases between. The germline V gene has CDR1 LGHNA and CDR2 YNFKEQ. The CDR3 loop is CASSQTLGSSYEQYF. CDR3 DNA sequence: TGTGCCAGCAGCCAAACATTAGGGAGCTCCTACGAGCAGTACTTC.

This clone was detected only a few times. The V call is TRBV5-6, the J call TRBJ1-1; D is unclear. The CDR3 consists of 13 residues. The V gene's germline CDR1 is SGHDT and CDR2 YYEEEE. V gave up 4 bases and J gave up 0 bases, with 7 bases separating them. CDR3 residues: CASSLMVNTEAFF. The CDR3 DNA sequence: TGTGCCAGCAGCCTAATGGTGAACACTGAAGCTTTCTTT.

V is TRBV7-3 and J is TRBJ2-3; TRBD1 agrees at 10 bases. V lost 1 base and J lost 2; bases outside the gene matches: 3. The CDR3 spans 16 residues. Germline lookup yields CDR1 SGHTA and CDR2 FQGTGA. In DNA form, the CDR3 reads TGTGCCAGCAGCTTAAGGACAGGGGGTTCCACAGATACGCAGTATTTT. This gives the protein CASSLRTGGSTDTQYF.

The rearrangement uses TRBV2 and TRBJ2-3; 8 bases agree with TRBD2. Germline V gene sequence: CDR1 SNHLY, CDR2 FYNNEI. This CDR3 comprises 14 residues. The J segment lost 2 bases and the V segment lost 10 bases, leaving 8 bases of the junction unmatched. The CDR3 DNA follows: TGTGCCACCCGTGGGCGGGGGGCCACAGATACGCAGTATTTT. Its protein product is CATRGRGATDTQYF. Full variable domain (remainder filled in from reference TRBV2 and TRBJ2-3): EPEVTQTPSHQVTQMGQEVILRCVPISNHLYFYWYRQILGQKVEFLVSFYNNEISEKSEIFDDQFSVERPDGSNFTLKIRSTKLEDSAMYFCATRGRGATDTQYFGPGTRLTVL.